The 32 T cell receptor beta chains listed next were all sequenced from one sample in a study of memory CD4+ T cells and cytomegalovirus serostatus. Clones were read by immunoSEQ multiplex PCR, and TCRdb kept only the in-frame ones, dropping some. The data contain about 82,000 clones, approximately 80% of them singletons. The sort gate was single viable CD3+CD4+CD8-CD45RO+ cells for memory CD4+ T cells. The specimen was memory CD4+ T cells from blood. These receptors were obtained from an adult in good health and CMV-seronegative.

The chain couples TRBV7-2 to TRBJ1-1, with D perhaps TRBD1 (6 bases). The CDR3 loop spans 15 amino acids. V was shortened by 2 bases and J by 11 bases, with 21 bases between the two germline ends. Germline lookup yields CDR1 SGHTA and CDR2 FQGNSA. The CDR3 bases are TGTGCCAGCAGCTTAACGGGTCGGGGGCGAATTGGGGCTTTCTTT. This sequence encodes CASSLTGRGRIGAFF.

Here the CDR3 reads CAFSLNQGVNQPQHF. CDR3 DNA sequence: TGTGCCTTTTCCTTGAATCAGGGGGTCAATCAGCCCCAGCATTTT. The chain combines TRBV30 with TRBJ1-5; 7 nucleotides agree with TRBD1. This CDR3 has 15 residues. Germline CDR1 GTSNPN, CDR2 SVGIG (reference sequence). V shed 7 bases and J 3 bases; nucleotides not matched to a gene: 12.

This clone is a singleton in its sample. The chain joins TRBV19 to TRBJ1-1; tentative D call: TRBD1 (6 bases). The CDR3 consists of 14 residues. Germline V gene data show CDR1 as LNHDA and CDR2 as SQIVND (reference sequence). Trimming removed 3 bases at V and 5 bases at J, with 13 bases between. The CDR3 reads CASSISSQGTEAFF. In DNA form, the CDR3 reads TGTGCCAGTAGTATTAGCTCACAGGGTACTGAAGCTTTCTTT.

DNA for the CDR3: TGTGCCAGCAGCTTGGCCGTGTACGAGCAGTACTTC. It translates to CASSLAVYEQYF. The rearrangement joins TRBV5-6 to TRBJ2-7; D uncertain. The germline CDR1 and CDR2 sequences are SGHDT and YYEEEE. The CDR3 extends over 12 amino acids. Trimming took 0 bases from V and 4 from J, leaving 5 bases between them. Looking up the rest from reference TRBV5-6 and TRBJ2-7 gives the full variable domain: DAGVTQSPTHLIKTRGQQVTLRCSPKSGHDTVSWYQQALGQGPQFIFQYYEEEERQRGNFPDRFSGHQFPNYSSELNVNALLLGDSALYLCASSLAVYEQYFGPGTRLTVT.

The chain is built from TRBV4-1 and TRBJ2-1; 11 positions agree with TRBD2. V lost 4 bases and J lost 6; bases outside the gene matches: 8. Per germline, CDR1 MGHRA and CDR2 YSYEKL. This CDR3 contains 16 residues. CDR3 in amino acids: CASSLLRLAGSNEQFF. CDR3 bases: TGCGCCAGCAGCCTTCTTAGACTAGCGGGGTCCAATGAGCAGTTCTTC.

CDR3 nucleotide sequence: TGTGCCAGCAGCGAAGGACAGGCGAATGGCTACACCTTC. Protein product: CASSEGQANGYTF. The chain carries TRBV5-4 and TRBJ1-2; 7 bases match TRBD1. Trimming cost V 4 bases and J 6 bases; bases outside gene matches: 6. This CDR3 region has 13 residues. Germline values: CDR1 SGHNT, CDR2 YYREEE (reference sequence).

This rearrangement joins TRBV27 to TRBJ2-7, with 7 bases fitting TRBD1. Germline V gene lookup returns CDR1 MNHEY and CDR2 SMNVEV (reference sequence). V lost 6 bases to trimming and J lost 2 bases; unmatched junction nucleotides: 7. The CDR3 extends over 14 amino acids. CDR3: CASSPPGQPYEQYF. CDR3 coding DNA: TGTGCCAGCAGCCCCCCGGGACAGCCCTACGAGCAGTACTTC.

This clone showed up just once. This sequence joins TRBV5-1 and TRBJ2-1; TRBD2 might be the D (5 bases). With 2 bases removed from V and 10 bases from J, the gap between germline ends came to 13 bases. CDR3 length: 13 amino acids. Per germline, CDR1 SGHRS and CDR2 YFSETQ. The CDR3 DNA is TGCGCCAGCAGCTTTGGATCGGGAAACGAGCAGTTCTTC. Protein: CASSFGSGNEQFF.

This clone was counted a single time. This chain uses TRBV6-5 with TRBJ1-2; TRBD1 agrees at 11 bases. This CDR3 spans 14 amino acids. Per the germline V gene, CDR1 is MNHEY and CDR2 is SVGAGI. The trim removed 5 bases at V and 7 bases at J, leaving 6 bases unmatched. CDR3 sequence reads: CASSPGQGAGGYTF. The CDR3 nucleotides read TGTGCCAGCAGTCCAGGACAGGGGGCTGGTGGCTACACCTTC.

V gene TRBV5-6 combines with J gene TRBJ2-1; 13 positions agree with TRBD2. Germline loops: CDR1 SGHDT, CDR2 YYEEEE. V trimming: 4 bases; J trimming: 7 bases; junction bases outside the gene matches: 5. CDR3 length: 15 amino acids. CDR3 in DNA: TGTGCCAGCAGCCCACTAGCGGGGGGGCATAATGAGCAGTTCTTC. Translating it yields CASSPLAGGHNEQFF.

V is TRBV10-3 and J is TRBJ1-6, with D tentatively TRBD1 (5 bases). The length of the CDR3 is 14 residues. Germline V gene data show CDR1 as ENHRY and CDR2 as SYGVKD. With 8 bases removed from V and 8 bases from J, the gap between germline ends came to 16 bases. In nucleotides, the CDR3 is TGTGCCATCTCGTCCGGCAGGGCAGATTCACCCCTCCACTTT. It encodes CAISSGRADSPLHF.

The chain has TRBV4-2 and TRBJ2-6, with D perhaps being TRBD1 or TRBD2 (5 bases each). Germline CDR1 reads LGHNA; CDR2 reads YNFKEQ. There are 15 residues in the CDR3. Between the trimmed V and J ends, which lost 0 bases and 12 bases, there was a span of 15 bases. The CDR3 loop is CASSQEYGAGGVLTF. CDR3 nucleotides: TGTGCCAGCAGCCAAGAATATGGGGCGGGCGGCGTCCTGACTTTC.

DNA for the CDR3: TGTGCCAGCAGTTACTCGGGGGGGTCCTACGAGCAGTACTTC. Protein sequence: CASSYSGGSYEQYF. V and J are TRBV6-5 and TRBJ2-7; 7 bases map to TRBD2. Germline V gene data show CDR1 as MNHEY and CDR2 as SVGAGI. Unmatched junction bases numbered 0, after V lost 0 bases and J lost 1 base. The CDR3 runs 14 residues.

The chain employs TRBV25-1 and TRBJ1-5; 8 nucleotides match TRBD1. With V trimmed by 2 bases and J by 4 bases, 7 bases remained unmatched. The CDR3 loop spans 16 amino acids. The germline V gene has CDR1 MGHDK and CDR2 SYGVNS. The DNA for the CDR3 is TGTGCCAGCAGTGAAGGAGGTCAGGGGGCAAATCAGCCCCAGCATTTT. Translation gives CASSEGGQGANQPQHF.

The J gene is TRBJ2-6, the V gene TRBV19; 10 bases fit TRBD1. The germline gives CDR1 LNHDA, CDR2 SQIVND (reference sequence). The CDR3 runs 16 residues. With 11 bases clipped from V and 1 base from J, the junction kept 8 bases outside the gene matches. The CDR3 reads CAGRDRGNSGANVLTF. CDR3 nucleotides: TGTGCCGGCCGGGACAGGGGCAATTCTGGGGCCAACGTCCTGACTTTC. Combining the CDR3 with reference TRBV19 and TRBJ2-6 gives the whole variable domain DGGITQSPKYLFRKEGQNVTLSCEQNLNHDAMYWYRQDPGQGLRLIYYSQIVNDFQKGDIAEGYSVSREKKESFPLTVTSAQKNPTAFYLCAGRDRGNSGANVLTFGAGSRLTVL.

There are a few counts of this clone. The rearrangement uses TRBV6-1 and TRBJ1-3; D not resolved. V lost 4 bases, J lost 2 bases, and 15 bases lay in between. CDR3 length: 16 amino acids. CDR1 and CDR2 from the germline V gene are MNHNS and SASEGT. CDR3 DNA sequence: TGTGCCAGCAGTGCCGAAATGGTAGGCGCTGGAAACACCATATATTTT. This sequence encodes CASSAEMVGAGNTIYF.

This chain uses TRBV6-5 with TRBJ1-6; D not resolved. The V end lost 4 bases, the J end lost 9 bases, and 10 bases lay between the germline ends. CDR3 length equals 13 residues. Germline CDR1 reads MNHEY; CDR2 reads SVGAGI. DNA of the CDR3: TGTGCCAGCAGTTCGGCGCTTGGTTCACCCCTCCACTTT. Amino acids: CASSSALGSPLHF.

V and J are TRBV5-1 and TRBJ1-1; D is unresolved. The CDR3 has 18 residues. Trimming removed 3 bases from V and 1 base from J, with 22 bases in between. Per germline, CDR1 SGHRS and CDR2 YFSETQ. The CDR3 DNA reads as TGCGCCAGCAGCTCGCCAATCCAAAAATCCGGGAGGAACACTGAAGCTTTCTTT. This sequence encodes CASSSPIQKSGRNTEAFF.

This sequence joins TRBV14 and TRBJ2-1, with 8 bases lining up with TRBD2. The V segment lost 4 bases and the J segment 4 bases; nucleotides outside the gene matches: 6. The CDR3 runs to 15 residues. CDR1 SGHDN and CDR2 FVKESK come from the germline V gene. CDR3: CASSPSGGLYNEQFF. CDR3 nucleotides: TGTGCCAGCAGCCCATCGGGGGGGCTTTACAATGAGCAGTTCTTC.

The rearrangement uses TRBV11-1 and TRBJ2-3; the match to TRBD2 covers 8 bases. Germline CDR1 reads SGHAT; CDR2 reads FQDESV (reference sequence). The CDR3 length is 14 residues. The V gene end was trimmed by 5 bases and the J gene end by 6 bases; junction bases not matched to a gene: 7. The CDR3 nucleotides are TGTGCCAGCAGCGGGCCACTAGCGGAGGATACGCAGTATTTT. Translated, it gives CASSGPLAEDTQYF.

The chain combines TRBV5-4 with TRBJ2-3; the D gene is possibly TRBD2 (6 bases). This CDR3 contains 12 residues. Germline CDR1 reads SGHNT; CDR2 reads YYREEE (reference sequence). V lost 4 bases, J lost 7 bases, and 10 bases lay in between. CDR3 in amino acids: CASSTRDYTQYF. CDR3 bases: TGTGCCAGCAGCACCCGGGACTATACGCAGTATTTT.

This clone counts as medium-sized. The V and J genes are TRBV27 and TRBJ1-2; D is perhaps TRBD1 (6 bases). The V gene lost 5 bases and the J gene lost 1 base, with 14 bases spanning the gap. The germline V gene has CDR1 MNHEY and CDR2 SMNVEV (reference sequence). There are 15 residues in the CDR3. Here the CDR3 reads CASSRFVDSNYGYTF. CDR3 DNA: TGTGCCAGCAGTCGTTTCGTGGACAGTAACTATGGCTACACCTTC.

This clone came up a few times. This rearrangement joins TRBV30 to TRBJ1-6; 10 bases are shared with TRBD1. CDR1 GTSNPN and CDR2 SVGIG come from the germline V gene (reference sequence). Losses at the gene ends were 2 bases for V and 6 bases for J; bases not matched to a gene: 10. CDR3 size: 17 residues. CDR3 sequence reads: CAWSLPSTGGFNSPLHF. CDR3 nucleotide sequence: TGTGCCTGGAGTTTACCATCGACAGGGGGCTTTAATTCACCCCTCCACTTT.

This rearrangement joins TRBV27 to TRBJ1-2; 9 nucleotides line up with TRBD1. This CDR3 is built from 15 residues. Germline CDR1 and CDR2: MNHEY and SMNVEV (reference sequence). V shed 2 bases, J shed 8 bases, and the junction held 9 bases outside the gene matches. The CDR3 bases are TGTGCCAGCAGTTTAGGAGACAGGGGGGTTCAGGGCTACACCTTC. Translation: CASSLGDRGVQGYTF.

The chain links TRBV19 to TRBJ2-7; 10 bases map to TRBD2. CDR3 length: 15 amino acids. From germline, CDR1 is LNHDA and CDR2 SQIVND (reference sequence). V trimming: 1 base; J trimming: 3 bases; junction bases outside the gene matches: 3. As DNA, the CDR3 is TGTGCCAGTAGTATAGGCCGGACTAGCGGCTACGAGCAGTACTTC. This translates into CASSIGRTSGYEQYF.

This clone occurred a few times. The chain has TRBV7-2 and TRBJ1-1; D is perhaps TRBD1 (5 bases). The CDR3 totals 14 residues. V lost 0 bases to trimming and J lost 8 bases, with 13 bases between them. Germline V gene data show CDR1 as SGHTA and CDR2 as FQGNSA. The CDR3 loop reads CASSLALSGGEAFF. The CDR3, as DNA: TGTGCCAGCAGCTTAGCGCTATCGGGGGGGGAAGCTTTCTTT.

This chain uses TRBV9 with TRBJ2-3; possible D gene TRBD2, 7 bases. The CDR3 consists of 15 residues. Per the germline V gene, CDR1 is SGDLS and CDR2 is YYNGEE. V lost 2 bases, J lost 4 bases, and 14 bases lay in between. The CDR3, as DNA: TGTGCCAGCAGCGTTCACGGGGGGCGCGCAGATACGCAGTATTTT. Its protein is CASSVHGGRADTQYF.

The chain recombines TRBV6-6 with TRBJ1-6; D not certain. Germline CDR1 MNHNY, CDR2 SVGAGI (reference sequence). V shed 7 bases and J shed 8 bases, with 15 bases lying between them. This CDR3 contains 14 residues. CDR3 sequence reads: CASTRALRDSPLHF. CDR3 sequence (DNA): TGTGCCAGCACCCGGGCCCTACGGGATTCACCCCTCCACTTT.

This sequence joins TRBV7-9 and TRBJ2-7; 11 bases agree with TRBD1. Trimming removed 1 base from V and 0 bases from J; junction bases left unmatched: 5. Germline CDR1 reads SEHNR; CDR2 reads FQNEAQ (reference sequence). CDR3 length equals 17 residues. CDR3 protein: CASSLVTGTGGSYEQYF. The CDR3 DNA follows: TGTGCCAGCAGCTTAGTGACCGGGACAGGGGGCTCCTACGAGCAGTACTTC.

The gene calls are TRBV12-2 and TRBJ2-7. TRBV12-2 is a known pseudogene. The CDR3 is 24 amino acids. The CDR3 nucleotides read TGTGCAAGTCGCCTGACAAATTCCCCGGGATGGGGGACCCAAAGGAAAGAGAGCTCCTACGAGCAGTACTTC. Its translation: CASRLTNSPGWGTQRKESSYEQYF.

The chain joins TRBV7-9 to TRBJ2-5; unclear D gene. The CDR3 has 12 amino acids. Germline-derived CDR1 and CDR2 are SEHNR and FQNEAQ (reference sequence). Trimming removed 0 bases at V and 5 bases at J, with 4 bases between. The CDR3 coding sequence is TGTGCCAGCAGCTTAGCTGGGGAGACCCAGTACTTC. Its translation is CASSLAGETQYF.

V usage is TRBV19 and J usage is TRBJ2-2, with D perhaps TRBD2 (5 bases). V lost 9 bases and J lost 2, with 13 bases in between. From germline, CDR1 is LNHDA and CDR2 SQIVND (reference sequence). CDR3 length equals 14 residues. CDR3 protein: CASSPGINTGELFF. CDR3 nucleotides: TGTGCCAGCTCCCCCGGGATAAACACCGGGGAGCTGTTTTTT.